Below, 6 T cell receptor beta chains from the same sample are listed, as sequenced in a study of control samples from healthy donors and cancer patients. Produced via immunoSEQ multiplex PCR; TCRdb's table is partial and in-frame only. The table includes over 120,000 clones, 75% to 95% detected once. Sequenced sample: blood. These receptors came from a man aged 30 to 39 in good health.

This clone was observed a handful of times. The chain recombines TRBV12-3 or TRBV12-4 with TRBJ2-2, with a weak D call TRBD2 (5 bases). CDR3 length: 12 amino acids. Trimming cost V 3 bases and J 7 bases, with 6 bases left between them. CDR3 bases: TGTGCCAGCAGTTTTGGACTCGGGGAGCTGTTTTTT. Protein: CASSFGLGELFF.

The rearrangement joins TRBV30 to TRBJ2-7; a weak D match, TRBD1 (5 bases). Germline V CDR1 and CDR2: GTSNPN, SVGIG (reference sequence). The CDR3 has 13 amino acids. The V end was cut by 2 bases, the J end by 5 bases, with 13 bases between. CDR3 in amino acids: CAWSPGQGNEQYF. In DNA, the CDR3 is TGTGCCTGGAGTCCGGGTCAGGGAAACGAGCAGTACTTC. Together with reference TRBV30 and TRBJ2-7, the CDR3 gives the full variable domain: SQTIHQWPATLVQPVGSPLSLECTVEGTSNPNLYWYRQAAGRGLQLLFYSVGIGQISSEVPQNLSASRPQDRQFILSSKKLLLSDSGFYLCAWSPGQGNEQYFGPGTRLTVT.

This clone was counted once. The chain carries TRBV7-9 and TRBJ1-1; possible D gene TRBD1, 6 bases. CDR3 length: 15 amino acids. V shed 3 bases and J shed 0 bases, with 11 bases lying between them. Per germline, CDR1 SEHNR and CDR2 FQNEAQ (reference sequence). The DNA for the CDR3 is TGTGCCAGCAGCTTGACAGGTAGTATGAACACTGAAGCTTTCTTT. Translated, it gives CASSLTGSMNTEAFF.

The chain recombines TRBV27 with TRBJ2-7, with D possibly TRBD2 on 6 matching bases. Trimming took 2 bases from V and 2 from J, leaving 7 bases between them. This CDR3 has 13 amino acids. Germline-derived CDR1 and CDR2 are MNHEY and SMNVEV (reference sequence). CDR3 region: CASSLGRTYEQYF. As DNA, the CDR3 is TGTGCCAGCAGTTTAGGGAGGACCTACGAGCAGTACTTC.

The chain employs TRBV18 and TRBJ2-1; the D is unclear. Germline CDR1 reads KGHSH; CDR2 reads LQKENI. The V end was cut by 3 bases, the J end by 2 bases, with 5 bases between. There are 13 residues in the CDR3. CDR3 nucleotides: TGTGCCAGCTCACCGATCCCCTACAATGAGCAGTTCTTC. This sequence encodes CASSPIPYNEQFF.

J is TRBJ2-3 and V is TRBV7-7; TRBD2 matches 10 bases. The trim removed 0 bases at V and 6 bases at J, leaving 6 bases unmatched. From germline, CDR1 is SSHAT and CDR2 FNYEAQ (reference sequence). The CDR3 length is 16 residues. CDR3 nucleotide sequence: TGTGCCAGCAGCTTAGCAGAGCGGGGGGGCTTGGATACGCAGTATTTT. It codes for CASSLAERGGLDTQYF.